The T cell receptor beta chain described here comes from a study of CD8+CD57+ T cells in acquired aplastic anemia. Profiling that covered TCR beta VDJ and CDR3 relied on genomic DNA as its template. TCRdb reprocessed the reads via MiXCR and lists one record per CDR3 protein. The data contain 270,000 or so distinct CDR3 sequences, around 82% of them singletons. Sequenced patients had shown CD8+CD57+ cell expansion by flow cytometry. Severe acquired aplastic anemia was the diagnosis recorded for all patients. The CDR3 contains 14 residues. Deletions cut 3 bases from V and 7 bases from J, with 10 bases between. The germline CDR1 and CDR2 sequences are SGHVS and FQNEAQ.

Sequencing was done on a sample of sorted CD4+, CD8+, or CD8+CD57+ T cells (not recorded which) from PBMCs. The chain combines TRBV7-8 with TRBJ1-6; weak D call: TRBD1 (5 bases). This clonotype originated in a human donor with aplastic anemia. DNA of the CDR3: TGTGCCAGCAGCTTGGGGCAGCCGAATTCACCCCTCCACTTT. Its translation: CASSLGQPNSPLHF.